This T cell receptor (beta chain) was identified during a study of blood T cells in healthy people across ages. Sample-barcoded 5' priming and a J-beta primer mix drove a second PCR of roughly 7 to 11 cycles. MiXCR, applied by TCRdb to the 5' RACE reads, yields one record per CDR3 protein. This table holds about 1.8 million distinct CDR3 sequences, roughly 50% found once. Germline loops: CDR1 DFQATT, CDR2 SNEGSKA (reference sequence). V dropped 0 bases and J dropped 0; count of bases not matched to a gene: 14. CDR3 length: 19 amino acids. The specimen was blood. The TCR sequence derives from a woman between 40 and 50 years old in good health. The chain joins TRBV20-1 to TRBJ1-5; 7 positions match TRBD1. The CDR3 DNA follows: TGCAGTGCTAGAGAATTCGGGACAGCATTCGAGAATAGCAATCAGCCCCAGCATTTT. The encoded protein is CSAREFGTAFENSNQPQHF.